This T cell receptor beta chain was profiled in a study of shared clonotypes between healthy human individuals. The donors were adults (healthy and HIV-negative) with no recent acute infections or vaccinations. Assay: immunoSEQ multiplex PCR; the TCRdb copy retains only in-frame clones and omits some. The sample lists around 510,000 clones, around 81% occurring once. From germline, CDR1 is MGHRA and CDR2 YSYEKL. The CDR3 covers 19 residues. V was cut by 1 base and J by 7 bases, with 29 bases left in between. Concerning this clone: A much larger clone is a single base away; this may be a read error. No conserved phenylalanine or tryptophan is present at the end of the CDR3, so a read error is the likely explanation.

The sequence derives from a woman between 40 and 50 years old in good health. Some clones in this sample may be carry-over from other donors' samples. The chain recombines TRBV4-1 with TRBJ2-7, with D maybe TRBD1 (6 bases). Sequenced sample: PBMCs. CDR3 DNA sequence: TGCGCCAGCAGCCAAGTACGACCCGTCAGCGGACAGAGGTTTTGGGAGCAGTACCTC. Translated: CASSQVRPVSGQRFWEQYL.